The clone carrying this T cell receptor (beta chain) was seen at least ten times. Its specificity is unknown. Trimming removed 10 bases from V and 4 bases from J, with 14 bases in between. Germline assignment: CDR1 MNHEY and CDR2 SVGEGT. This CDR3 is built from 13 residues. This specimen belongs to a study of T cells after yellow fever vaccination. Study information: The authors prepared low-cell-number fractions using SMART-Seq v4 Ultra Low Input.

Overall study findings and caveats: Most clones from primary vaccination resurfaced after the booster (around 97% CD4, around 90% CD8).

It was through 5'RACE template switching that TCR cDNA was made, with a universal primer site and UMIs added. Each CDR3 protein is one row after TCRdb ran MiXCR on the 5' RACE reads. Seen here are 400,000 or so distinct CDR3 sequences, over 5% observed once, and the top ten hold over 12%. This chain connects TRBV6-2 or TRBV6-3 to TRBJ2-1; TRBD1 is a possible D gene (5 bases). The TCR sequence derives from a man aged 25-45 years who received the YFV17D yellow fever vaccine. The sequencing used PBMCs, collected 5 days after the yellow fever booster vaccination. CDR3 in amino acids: CATSQGGYNEQFF. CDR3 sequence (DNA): TGTGCCACCTCTCAGGGTGGTTACAATGAGCAGTTCTTC.